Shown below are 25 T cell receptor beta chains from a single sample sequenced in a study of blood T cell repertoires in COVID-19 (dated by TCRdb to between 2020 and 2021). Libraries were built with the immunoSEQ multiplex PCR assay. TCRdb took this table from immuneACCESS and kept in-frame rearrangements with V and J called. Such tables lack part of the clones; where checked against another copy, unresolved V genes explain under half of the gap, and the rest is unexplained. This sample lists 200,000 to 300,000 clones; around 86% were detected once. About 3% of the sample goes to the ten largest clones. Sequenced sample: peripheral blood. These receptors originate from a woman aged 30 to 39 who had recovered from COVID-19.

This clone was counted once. CDR3 bases: TGTGCCAGCACCCCTAGCGGGGGGGTTGAGCAGTACTTC. Encoded protein: CASTPSGGVEQYF. The chain joins TRBV2 to TRBJ2-7; 12 positions agree with TRBD2. Germline V gives CDR1 SNHLY, CDR2 FYNNEI. The J segment lost 7 bases and the V segment lost 7 bases, leaving 5 bases of the junction unmatched. The CDR3 is 13 amino acids.

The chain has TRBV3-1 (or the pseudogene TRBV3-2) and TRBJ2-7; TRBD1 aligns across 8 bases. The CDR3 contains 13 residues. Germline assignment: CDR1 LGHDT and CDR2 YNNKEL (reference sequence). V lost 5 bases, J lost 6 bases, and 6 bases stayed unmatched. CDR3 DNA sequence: TGTGCCAGCAGCGGACAGGGCACGGGCGAGCAGTACTTC. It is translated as CASSGQGTGEQYF.

The CDR3 here is CASRPGTENTGELFF. CDR3 DNA: TGCGCCAGCAGGCCCGGGACAGAGAACACCGGGGAGCTGTTTTTT. The chain combines TRBV5-1 with TRBJ2-2, with TRBD1 matching over 7 bases. Germline CDR1 reads SGHRS; CDR2 reads YFSETQ. V trimming: 5 bases; J trimming: 1 base; junction bases outside the gene matches: 5. CDR3 length: 15 amino acids.

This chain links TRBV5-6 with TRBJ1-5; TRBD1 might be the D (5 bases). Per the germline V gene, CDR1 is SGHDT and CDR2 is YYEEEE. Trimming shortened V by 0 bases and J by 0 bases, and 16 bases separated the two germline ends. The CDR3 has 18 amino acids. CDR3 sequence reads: CASSLGPLGQVSNQPQHF. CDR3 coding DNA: TGTGCCAGCAGCTTGGGTCCCTTGGGGCAGGTTAGCAATCAGCCCCAGCATTTT.

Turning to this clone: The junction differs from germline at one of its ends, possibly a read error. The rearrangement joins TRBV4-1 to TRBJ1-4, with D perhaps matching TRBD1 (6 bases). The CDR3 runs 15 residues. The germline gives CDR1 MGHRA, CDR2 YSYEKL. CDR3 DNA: TGCGTCAGCAGCCAAGAAGGGCAGGGGATTGAAAAACTGTTTTTT. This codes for CVSSQEGQGIEKLFF.

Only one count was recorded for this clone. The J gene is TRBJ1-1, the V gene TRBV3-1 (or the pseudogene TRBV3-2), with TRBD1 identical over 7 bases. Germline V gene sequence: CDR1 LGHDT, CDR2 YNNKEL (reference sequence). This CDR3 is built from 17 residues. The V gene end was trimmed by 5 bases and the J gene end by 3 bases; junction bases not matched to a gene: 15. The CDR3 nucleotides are TGTGCCAGCAGCTCCTATTATTTAGCAGACAGGGACACTGAAGCTTTCTTT. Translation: CASSSYYLADRDTEAFF.

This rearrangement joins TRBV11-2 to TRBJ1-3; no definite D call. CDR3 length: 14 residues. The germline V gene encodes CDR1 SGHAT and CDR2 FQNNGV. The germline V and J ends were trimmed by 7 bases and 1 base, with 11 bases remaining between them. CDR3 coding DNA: TGTGCCAGCACCCCTAGAGGGTCTGGAAACACCATATATTTT. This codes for CASTPRGSGNTIYF.

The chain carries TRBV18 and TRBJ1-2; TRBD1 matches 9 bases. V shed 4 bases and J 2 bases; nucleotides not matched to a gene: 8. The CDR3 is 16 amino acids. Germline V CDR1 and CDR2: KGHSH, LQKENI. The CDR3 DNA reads TGTGCCAGCTCACTTACTTCACAGGGGGCCAACTATGGCTACACCTTC. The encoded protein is CASSLTSQGANYGYTF.

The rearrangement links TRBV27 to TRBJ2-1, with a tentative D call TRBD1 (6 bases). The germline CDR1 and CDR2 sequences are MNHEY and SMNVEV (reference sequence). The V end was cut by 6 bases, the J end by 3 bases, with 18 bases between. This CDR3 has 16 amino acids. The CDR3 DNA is TGTGCCAGCAGACCACTAACAGGGCTCCTCTACAATGAGCAGTTCTTC. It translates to CASRPLTGLLYNEQFF.

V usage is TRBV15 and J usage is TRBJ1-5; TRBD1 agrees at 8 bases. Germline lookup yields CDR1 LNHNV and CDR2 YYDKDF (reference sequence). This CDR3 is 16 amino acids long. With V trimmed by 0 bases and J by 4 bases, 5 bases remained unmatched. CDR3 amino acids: CATSREPTGGNQPQHF. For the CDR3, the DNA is TGTGCCACCAGCAGAGAACCTACAGGGGGAAATCAGCCCCAGCATTTT.

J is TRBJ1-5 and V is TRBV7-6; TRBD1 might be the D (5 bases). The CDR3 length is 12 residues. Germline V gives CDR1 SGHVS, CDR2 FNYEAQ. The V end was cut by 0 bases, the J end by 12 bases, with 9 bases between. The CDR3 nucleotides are TGTGCCAGCAGCTTAGCTGGGGCAGACCAGCATTTT. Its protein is CASSLAGADQHF.

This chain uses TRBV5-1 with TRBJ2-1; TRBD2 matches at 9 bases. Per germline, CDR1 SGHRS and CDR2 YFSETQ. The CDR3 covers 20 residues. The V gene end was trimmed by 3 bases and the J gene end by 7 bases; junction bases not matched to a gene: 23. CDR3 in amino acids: CASSWSGSAGGPGMRNEQFF. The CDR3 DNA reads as TGCGCCAGCAGCTGGTCAGGCTCAGCGGGGGGCCCAGGGATGAGGAATGAGCAGTTCTTC.

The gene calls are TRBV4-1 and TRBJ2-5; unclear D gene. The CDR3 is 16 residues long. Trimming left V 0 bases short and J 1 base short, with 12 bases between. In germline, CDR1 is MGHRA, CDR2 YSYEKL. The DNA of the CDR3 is TGCGCCAGCAGCCAAGAGAGGATCCCGCCCCAAGAGACCCAGTACTTC. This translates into CASSQERIPPQETQYF.

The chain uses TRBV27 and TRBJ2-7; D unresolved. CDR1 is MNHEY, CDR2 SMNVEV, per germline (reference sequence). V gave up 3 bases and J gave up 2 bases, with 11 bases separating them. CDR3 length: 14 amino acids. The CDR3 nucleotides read TGTGCCAGCAGTTTGTCCAGTACCACCTACGAGCAGTACTTC. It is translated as CASSLSSTTYEQYF.

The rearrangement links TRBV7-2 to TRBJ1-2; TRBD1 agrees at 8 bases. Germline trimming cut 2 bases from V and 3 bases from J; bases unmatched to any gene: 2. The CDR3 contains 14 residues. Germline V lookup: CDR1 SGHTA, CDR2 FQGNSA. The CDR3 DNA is TGTGCCAGCAGCTTACAACAGGGGGACTATGGCTACACCTTC. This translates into CASSLQQGDYGYTF. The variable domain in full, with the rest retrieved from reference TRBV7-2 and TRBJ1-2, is GAGVSQSPSNKVTEKGKDVELRCDPISGHTALYWYRQSLGQGLEFLIYFQGNSAPDKSGLPSDRFSAERTGGSVSTLTIQRTQQEDSAVYLCASSLQQGDYGYTFGSGTRLTVV.

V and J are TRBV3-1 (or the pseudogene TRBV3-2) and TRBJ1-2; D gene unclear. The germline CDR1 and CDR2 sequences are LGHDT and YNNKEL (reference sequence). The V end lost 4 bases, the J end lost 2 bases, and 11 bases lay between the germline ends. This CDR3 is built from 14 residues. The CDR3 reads CASSPEGPNYGYTF. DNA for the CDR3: TGTGCCAGCAGCCCGGAGGGCCCGAACTATGGCTACACCTTC.

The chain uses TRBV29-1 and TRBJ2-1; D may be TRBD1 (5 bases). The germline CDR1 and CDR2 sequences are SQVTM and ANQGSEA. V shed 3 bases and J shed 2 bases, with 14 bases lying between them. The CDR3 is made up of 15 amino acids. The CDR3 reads CSVDLGVSAYNEQFF. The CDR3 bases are TGCAGCGTTGATCTAGGGGTGTCGGCCTACAATGAGCAGTTCTTC.

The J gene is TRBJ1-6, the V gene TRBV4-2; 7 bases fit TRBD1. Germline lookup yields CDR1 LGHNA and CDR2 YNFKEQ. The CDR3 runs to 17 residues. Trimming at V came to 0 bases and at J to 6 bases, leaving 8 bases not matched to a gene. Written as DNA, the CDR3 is TGTGCCAGCAGCCAAGAGCCCCGGGACAGTAGTAATTCACCCCTCCACTTT. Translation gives CASSQEPRDSSNSPLHF.

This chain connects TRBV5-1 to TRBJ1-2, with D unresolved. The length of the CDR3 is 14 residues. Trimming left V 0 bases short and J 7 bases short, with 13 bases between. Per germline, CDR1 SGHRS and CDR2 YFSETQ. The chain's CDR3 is CASSLEGRAGGYTF. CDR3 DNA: TGCGCCAGCAGCTTGGAGGGAAGGGCGGGTGGCTACACCTTC.

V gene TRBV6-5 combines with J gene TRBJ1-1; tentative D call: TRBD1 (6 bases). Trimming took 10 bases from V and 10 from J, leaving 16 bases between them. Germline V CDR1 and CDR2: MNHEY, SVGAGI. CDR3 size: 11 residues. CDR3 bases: TGTGCCACCCGTCGGGGGGCCGTAGCTTTCTTT. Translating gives CATRRGAVAFF.

As DNA, the CDR3 is TGTGCCAGCAGCTTTGGGATCTTGGGGGGGAGCCCAGATACGCAGTATTTT. As protein: CASSFGILGGSPDTQYF. The gene calls are TRBV5-4 and TRBJ2-3; the match to TRBD2 covers 7 bases. The CDR3 has 17 residues. V lost 2 bases, J lost 4 bases, and 13 bases stayed unmatched. Germline CDR1 reads SGHNT; CDR2 reads YYREEE (reference sequence).

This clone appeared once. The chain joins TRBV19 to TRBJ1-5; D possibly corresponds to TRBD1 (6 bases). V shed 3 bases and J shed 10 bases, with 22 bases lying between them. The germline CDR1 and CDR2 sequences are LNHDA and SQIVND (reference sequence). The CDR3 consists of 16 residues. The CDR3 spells CASSIGQGFAISPQHF. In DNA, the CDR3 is TGTGCCAGTAGTATTGGGCAGGGGTTTGCTATCAGCCCCCAGCATTTT. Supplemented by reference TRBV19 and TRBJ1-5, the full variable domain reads DGGITQSPKYLFRKEGQNVTLSCEQNLNHDAMYWYRQDPGQGLRLIYYSQIVNDFQKGDIAEGYSVSREKKESFPLTVTSAQKNPTAFYLCASSIGQGFAISPQHFGDGTRLSIL.

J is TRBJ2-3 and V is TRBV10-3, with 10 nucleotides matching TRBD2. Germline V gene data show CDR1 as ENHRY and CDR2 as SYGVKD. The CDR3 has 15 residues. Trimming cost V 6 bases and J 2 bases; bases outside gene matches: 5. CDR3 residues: CAIRALAGPTDTQYF. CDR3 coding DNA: TGTGCCATCAGAGCACTAGCGGGGCCCACAGATACGCAGTATTTT.

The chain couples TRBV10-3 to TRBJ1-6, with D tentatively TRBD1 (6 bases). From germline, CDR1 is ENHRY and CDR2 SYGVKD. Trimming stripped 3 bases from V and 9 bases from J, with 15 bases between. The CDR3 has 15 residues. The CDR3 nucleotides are TGTGCCATCAGTGACCCAGGGGAGTTCGGTTCACCCCTCCACTTT. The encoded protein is CAISDPGEFGSPLHF.

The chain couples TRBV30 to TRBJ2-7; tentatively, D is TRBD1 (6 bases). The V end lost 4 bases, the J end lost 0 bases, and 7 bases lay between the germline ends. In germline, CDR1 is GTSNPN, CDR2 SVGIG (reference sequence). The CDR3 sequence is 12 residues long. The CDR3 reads CAWTGDSYEQYF. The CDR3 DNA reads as TGTGCCTGGACAGGGGACTCCTACGAGCAGTACTTC.